This T cell receptor (beta chain) appears in the sequencing data of a study of PD-1 blockade in classical Hodgkin lymphoma. TCRdb's table, derived via immunoSEQ multiplex PCR, lists solely in-frame clones and lacks some. The table lists roughly 100,000 clones, about 93% of them singletons. This clone showed up just once. Germline values: CDR1 ENHRY, CDR2 SYGVKD. V shed 10 bases, J shed 6 bases, and the junction held 7 bases outside the gene matches. The CDR3 consists of 12 residues. Time point specified: cycle 4 day 1 (C4D1), after less than 7 weeks of nivolumab. The patients all showed relapse after autologous stem cell transplantation, while their brentuximab vedotin exposure varied.

The specimen comprised peripheral blood mononuclear cells (PBMCs), sampled before the fourth cycle of nivolumab. This TCR derives from a human donor with classical Hodgkin lymphoma. J is TRBJ2-7 and V is TRBV10-3; TRBD1 matches at 9 bases. The CDR3 is CATRDRDREQYF. CDR3 nucleotide sequence: TGTGCCACCCGGGACAGGGATCGCGAGCAGTACTTC.